One and the same sample provided the 15 T cell receptor beta chains below, sequenced in a study of T cell responses to AZD1222 COVID-19 vaccine. Assay used: immunoSEQ multiplex PCR; TCRdb lists only in-frame clones, some missing. The data contain approximately 130,000 clones, roughly 88% of them singletons. The specimen comprised peripheral blood, sampled 28 days after the second AZD1222 dose. The origin of the receptors is an adult who received the AZD1222 COVID-19 vaccine.

The gene calls are TRBV11-1 and TRBJ2-3; no clear D gene. Deletions cut 3 bases from V and 5 bases from J, with 12 bases between. This CDR3 contains 14 residues. The germline V gene has CDR1 SGHAT and CDR2 FQDESV (reference sequence). In DNA form, the CDR3 reads TGTGCCAGCAGCTTTGGACGTACGGGAGATACGCAGTATTTT. Amino acids: CASSFGRTGDTQYF.

The CDR3 DNA is TGTGCCAGCAGTCTGATCGGGGGGCCGGAGACCCAGTACTTC. This codes for CASSLIGGPETQYF. This chain connects TRBV27 to TRBJ2-5; weak D call: TRBD2 (7 bases). Trimming pared 5 bases from V and 5 bases from J, leaving 15 bases between. CDR3 length equals 14 residues. CDR1 and CDR2 from the germline V gene are MNHEY and SMNVEV (reference sequence).

The V call is TRBV4-1, the J call TRBJ1-4; TRBD1 matches at 9 bases. V trimming: 3 bases; J trimming: 6 bases; junction bases outside the gene matches: 8. The CDR3 runs to 16 residues. The germline V gene encodes CDR1 MGHRA and CDR2 YSYEKL. CDR3 sequence: CASSQSPRTGDEKLFF. CDR3 nucleotide sequence: TGCGCCAGCAGCCAGTCGCCGAGGACAGGGGATGAAAAACTGTTTTTT.

The genes are TRBV5-1 and TRBJ2-7; TRBD2 matches at 13 bases. Germline assignment: CDR1 SGHRS and CDR2 YFSETQ. The V and J ends lost 3 bases and 1 base, in that order; junction bases with no gene match: 1. The CDR3 length is 15 residues. The CDR3 DNA follows: TGCGCCAGCAGCTCACTAGCGGGAGGGTCCTACGAGCAGTACTTC. It translates to CASSSLAGGSYEQYF.

CDR3 region: CATSRDRGGDTQYF. DNA for the CDR3: TGTGCCACCAGCAGAGATCGGGGGGGTGATACGCAGTATTTT. The chain combines TRBV15 with TRBJ2-3, with 8 bases matching TRBD2. The germline CDR1 and CDR2 sequences are LNHNV and YYDKDF (reference sequence). This CDR3 contains 14 residues. Germline trimming cut 0 bases from V and 6 bases from J; bases unmatched to any gene: 2. The whole variable domain, remainder taken from reference TRBV15 and TRBJ2-3, is DAMVIQNPRYQVTQFGKPVTLSCSQTLNHNVMYWYQQKSSQAPKLLFHYYDKDFNNEADTPDNFQSRRPNTSFCFLDIRSPGLGDTAMYLCATSRDRGGDTQYFGPGTRLTVL.

The chain has TRBV4-3 and TRBJ1-6, with D hard to call. CDR1 and CDR2 (germline): LGHNA, YSLEER. Between the trimmed V and J ends, which lost 0 bases and 7 bases, there was a span of 10 bases. The CDR3 spans 15 residues. CDR3 region: CASSQDERGNSPLHF. The CDR3 bases are TGCGCCAGCAGCCAAGATGAGAGAGGGAATTCACCCCTCCACTTT.

The rearrangement uses TRBV20-1 and TRBJ2-7; no clear D gene. V was cut by 2 bases and J by 3 bases, with 5 bases left in between. Germline V lookup: CDR1 DFQATT, CDR2 SNEGSKA (reference sequence). The CDR3 has 11 amino acids. CDR3 sequence: CSARINYEQYF. Written as DNA, the CDR3 is TGCAGTGCTAGAATAAACTACGAGCAGTACTTC.

CDR3 DNA: TGTGCCAGCAGTGACGGCAGGGCGGATGGCTACACCTTC. Its translation: CASSDGRADGYTF. The chain couples TRBV2 to TRBJ1-2; the D gene is possibly TRBD1 (5 bases). This CDR3 has 13 amino acids. Trimming stripped 3 bases from V and 6 bases from J, with 11 bases between. The germline CDR1 and CDR2 sequences are SNHLY and FYNNEI.

The CDR3 protein is CASRGVDAFNYGYTF. As DNA, the CDR3 is TGTGCCAGCAGAGGCGTGGATGCTTTTAACTATGGCTACACCTTC. The rearrangement links TRBV28 to TRBJ1-2, with D unclear. This CDR3 is built from 15 residues. Trimming shortened V by 6 bases and J by 1 base, and 15 bases separated the two germline ends. The V gene's germline CDR1 is MDHEN and CDR2 SYDVKM.

This rearrangement joins TRBV19 to TRBJ1-1; D is undetermined. Trimming pared 3 bases from V and 1 base from J, leaving 6 bases between. CDR3 size: 13 residues. Germline V gene sequence: CDR1 LNHDA, CDR2 SQIVND (reference sequence). CDR3 amino acids: CASSISTNTEAFF. The CDR3 DNA follows: TGTGCCAGTAGTATTAGTACGAACACTGAAGCTTTCTTT.

J is TRBJ1-5 and V is TRBV11-2, with D uncertain. This CDR3 has 14 residues. CDR1 is SGHAT, CDR2 FQNNGV, per germline. V was trimmed by 0 bases and J by 7 bases, leaving 10 bases between them. CDR3 protein: CASSLEGAGQPQHF. CDR3 nucleotides: TGTGCCAGCAGCTTAGAAGGTGCGGGGCAGCCCCAGCATTTT.

The chain recombines TRBV19 with TRBJ2-6; D may match TRBD1 or TRBD2 (5 bases each). Germline CDR1 reads LNHDA; CDR2 reads SQIVND (reference sequence). Trimming removed 3 bases from V and 4 bases from J, with 16 bases in between. This CDR3 is 17 amino acids long. The DNA of the CDR3 is TGTGCCAGTAGTATTTCCGGATTCAGGGAGGGGGCCAACGTCCTGACTTTC. Its translation is CASSISGFREGANVLTF.

CDR3: CASSSQQGSGELFF. Written as DNA, the CDR3 is TGTGCCAGCAGCTCCCAACAGGGTTCCGGGGAGCTGTTTTTT. This rearrangement joins TRBV7-2 to TRBJ2-2; D perhaps matches TRBD1 (6 bases). CDR3 length: 14 amino acids. Trimming shortened V by 4 bases and J by 6 bases, and 12 bases separated the two germline ends. Germline V CDR1 and CDR2: SGHTA, FQGNSA.

This clone was picked up a small number of times. V usage is TRBV29-1 and J usage is TRBJ1-1; no definite D call. V was pared by 4 bases and J by 1 base, with 10 bases between. CDR1 is SQVTM, CDR2 ANQGSEA, per germline. The CDR3 sequence is 13 residues long. The CDR3 loop is CSVVLGTNTEAFF. The DNA of the CDR3 is TGCAGCGTTGTTCTGGGTACGAACACTGAAGCTTTCTTT.

This rearrangement joins TRBV5-4 to TRBJ2-3, with D perhaps being TRBD1 or TRBD2 (6 bases each). Germline CDR1 is SGHNT and CDR2 is YYREEE (reference sequence). This CDR3 region has 15 residues. Trimming cost V 6 bases and J 6 bases, with 20 bases left between them. The CDR3 is CASIPLQGGSDTQYF. For the CDR3, the DNA is TGTGCCAGCATCCCACTACAGGGAGGTTCGGATACGCAGTATTTT.